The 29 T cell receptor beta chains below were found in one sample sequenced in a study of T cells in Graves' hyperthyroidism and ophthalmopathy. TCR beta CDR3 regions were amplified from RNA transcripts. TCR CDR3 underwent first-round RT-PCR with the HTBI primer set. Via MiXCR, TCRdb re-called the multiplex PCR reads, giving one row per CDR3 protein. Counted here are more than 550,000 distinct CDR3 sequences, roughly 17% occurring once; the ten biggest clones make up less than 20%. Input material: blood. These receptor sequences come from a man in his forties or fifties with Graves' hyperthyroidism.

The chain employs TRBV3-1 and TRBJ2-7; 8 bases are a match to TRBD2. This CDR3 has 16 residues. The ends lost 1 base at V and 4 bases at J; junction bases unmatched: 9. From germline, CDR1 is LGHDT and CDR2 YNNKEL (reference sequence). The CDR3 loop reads CASSQGPGLAKYEQYF. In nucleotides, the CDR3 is TGTGCCAGCAGCCAAGGCCCCGGACTAGCTAAGTACGAGCAGTACTTC.

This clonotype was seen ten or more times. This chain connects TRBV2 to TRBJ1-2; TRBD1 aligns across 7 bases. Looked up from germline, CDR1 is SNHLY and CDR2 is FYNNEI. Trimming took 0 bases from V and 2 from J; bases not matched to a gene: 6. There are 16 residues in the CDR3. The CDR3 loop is CASSEALGRGNYGYTF. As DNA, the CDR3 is TGTGCCAGCAGTGAAGCGCTGGGCAGGGGGAACTATGGCTACACCTTC. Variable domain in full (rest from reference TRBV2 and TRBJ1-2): EPEVTQTPSHQVTQMGQEVILRCVPISNHLYFYWYRQILGQKVEFLVSFYNNEISEKSEIFDDQFSVERPDGSNFTLKIRSTKLEDSAMYFCASSEALGRGNYGYTFGSGTRLTVV.

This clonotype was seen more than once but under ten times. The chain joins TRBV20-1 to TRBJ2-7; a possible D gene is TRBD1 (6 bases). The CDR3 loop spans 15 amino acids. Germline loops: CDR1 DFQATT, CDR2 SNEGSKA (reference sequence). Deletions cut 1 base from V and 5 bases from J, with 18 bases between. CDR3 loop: CSARVLQGPYHEQYF. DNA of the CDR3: TGCAGTGCTAGAGTCCTACAGGGACCCTACCACGAGCAGTACTTC.

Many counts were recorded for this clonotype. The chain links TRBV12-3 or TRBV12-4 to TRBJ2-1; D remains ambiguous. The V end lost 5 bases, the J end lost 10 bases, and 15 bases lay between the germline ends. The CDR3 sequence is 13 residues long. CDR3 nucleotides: TGTGCCAGCAGTCTGGGTAGGCCTGGGGAGCAGTTCTTC. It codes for CASSLGRPGEQFF.

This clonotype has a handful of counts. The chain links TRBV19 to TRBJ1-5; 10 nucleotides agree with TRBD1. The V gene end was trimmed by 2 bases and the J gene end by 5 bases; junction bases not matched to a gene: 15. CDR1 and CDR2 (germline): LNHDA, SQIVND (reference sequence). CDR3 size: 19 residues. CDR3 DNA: TGTGCCAGTAGTATACCGACAGGGGGCCAATCGACTCCCTATCAGCCCCAGCATTTT. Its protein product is CASSIPTGGQSTPYQPQHF. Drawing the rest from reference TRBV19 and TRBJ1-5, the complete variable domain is DGGITQSPKYLFRKEGQNVTLSCEQNLNHDAMYWYRQDPGQGLRLIYYSQIVNDFQKGDIAEGYSVSREKKESFPLTVTSAQKNPTAFYLCASSIPTGGQSTPYQPQHFGDGTRLSIL.

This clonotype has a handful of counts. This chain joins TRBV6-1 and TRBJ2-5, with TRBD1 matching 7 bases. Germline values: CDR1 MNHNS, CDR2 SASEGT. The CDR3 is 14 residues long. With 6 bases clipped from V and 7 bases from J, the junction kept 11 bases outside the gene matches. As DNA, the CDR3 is TGTGCCAGCAGCCCTGGGACAGAGCTGGGGACCCAGTACTTC. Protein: CASSPGTELGTQYF.

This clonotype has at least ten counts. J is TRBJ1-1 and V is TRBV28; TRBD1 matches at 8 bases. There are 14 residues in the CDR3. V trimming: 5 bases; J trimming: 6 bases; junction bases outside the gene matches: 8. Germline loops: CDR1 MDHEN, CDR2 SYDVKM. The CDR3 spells CASSQTGGNPEAFF. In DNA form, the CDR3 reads TGTGCCAGCAGTCAAACAGGGGGAAATCCTGAAGCTTTCTTT.

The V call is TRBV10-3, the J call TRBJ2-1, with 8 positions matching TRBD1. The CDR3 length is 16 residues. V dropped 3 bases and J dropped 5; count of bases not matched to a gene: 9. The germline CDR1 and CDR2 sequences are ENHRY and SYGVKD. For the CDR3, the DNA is TGTGCCATCAGTGAATTGTGGACAGGGTCGAACAATGAGCAGTTCTTC. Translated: CAISELWTGSNNEQFF.

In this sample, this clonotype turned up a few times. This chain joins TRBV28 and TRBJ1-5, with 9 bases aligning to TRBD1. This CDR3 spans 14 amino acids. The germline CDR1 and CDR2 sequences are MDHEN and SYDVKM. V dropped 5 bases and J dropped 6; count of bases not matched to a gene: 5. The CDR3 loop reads CASSTQGAAQPQHF. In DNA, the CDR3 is TGTGCCAGCAGTACACAGGGGGCGGCTCAGCCCCAGCATTTT.

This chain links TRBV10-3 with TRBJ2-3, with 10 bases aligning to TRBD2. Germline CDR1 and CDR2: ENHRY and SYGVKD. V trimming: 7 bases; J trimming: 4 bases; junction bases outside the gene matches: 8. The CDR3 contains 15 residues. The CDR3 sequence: CAITASGSLADTQYF. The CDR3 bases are TGTGCCATCACGGCTAGCGGGAGTTTGGCAGATACGCAGTATTTT.

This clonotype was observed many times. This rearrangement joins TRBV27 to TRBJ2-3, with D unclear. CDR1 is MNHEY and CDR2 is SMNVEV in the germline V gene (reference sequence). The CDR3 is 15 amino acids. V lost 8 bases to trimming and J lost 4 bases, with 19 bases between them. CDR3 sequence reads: CASSLENARPDTQYF. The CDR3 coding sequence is TGTGCCAGCTCCCTAGAGAACGCCAGACCAGATACGCAGTATTTT.

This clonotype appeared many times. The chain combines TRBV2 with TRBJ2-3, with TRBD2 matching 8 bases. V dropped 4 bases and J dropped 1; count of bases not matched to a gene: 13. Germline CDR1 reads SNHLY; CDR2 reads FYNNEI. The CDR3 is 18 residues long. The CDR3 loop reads CASSATGGPRVRTDTQYF. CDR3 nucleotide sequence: TGTGCCAGCAGTGCGACGGGAGGGCCGAGAGTACGCACAGATACGCAGTATTTT.

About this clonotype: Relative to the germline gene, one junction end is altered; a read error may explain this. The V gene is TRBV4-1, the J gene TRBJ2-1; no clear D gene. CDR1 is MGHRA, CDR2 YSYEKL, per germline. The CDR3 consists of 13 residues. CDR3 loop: CASSQDDWEEQSF. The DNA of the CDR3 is TGCGCCAGCAGCCAAGATGATTGGGAAGAGCAGTCCTTC.

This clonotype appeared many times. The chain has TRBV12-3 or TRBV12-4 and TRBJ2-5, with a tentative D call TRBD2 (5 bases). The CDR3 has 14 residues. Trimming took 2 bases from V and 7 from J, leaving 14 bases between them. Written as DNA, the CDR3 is TGTGCCAGCAGTTTAACGGGTTCACGGGGGACCCAGTACTTC. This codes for CASSLTGSRGTQYF.

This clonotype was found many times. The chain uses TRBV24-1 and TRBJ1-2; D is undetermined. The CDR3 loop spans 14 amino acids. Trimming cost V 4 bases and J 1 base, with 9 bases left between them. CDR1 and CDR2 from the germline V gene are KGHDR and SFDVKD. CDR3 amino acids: CATSDFKDNYGYTF. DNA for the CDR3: TGTGCCACCAGTGACTTCAAGGATAACTATGGCTACACCTTC.

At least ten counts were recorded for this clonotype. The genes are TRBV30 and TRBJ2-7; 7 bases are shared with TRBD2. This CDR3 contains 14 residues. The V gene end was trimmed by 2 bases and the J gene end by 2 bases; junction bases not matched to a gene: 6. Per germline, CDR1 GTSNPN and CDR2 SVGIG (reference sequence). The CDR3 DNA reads TGTGCCTGGAGTCGGGGAGGGGTAACCTACGAGCAGTACTTC. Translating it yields CAWSRGGVTYEQYF.

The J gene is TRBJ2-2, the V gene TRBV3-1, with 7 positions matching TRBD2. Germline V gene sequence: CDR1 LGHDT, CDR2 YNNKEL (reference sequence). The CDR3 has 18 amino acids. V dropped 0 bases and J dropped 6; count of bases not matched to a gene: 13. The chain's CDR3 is CASSQDQRLAWGAGELFF. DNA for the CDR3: TGTGCCAGCAGCCAAGACCAACGACTAGCTTGGGGGGCCGGGGAGCTGTTTTTT. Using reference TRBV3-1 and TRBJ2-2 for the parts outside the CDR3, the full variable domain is DTAVSQTPKYLVTQMGNDKSIKCEQNLGHDTMYWYKQDSKKFLKIMFSYNNKELIINETVPNRFSPKSPDKAHLNLHINSLELGDSAVYFCASSQDQRLAWGAGELFFGEGSRLTVL.

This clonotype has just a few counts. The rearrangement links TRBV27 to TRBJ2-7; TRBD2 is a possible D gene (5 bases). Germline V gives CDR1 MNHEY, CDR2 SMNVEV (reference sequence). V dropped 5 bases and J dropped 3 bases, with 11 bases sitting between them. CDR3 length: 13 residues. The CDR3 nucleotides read TGTGCCAGCAGTATCACCGGGATCTACGAGCAGTACTTC. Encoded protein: CASSITGIYEQYF.

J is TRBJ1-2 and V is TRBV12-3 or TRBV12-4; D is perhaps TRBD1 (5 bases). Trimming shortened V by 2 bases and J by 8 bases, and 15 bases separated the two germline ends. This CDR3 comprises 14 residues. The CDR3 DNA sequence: TGTGCCAGCAGTTTAATGGCAGGGAGCAGCGGCTACACCTTC. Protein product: CASSLMAGSSGYTF.

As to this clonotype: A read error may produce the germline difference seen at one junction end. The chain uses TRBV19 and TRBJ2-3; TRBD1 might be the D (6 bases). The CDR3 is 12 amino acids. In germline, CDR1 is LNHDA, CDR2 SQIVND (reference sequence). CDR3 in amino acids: CTSSTTGDTQYF. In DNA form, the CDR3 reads TGTACCAGTAGTACAACAGGGGATACGCAGTATTTT.

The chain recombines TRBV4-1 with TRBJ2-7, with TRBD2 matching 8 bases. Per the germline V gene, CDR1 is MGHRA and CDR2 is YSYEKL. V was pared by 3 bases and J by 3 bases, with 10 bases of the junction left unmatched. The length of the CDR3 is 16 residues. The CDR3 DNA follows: TGCGCCAGCAGCCAGCATAGATACGGGAGGGGCTACGAGCAGTACTTC. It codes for CASSQHRYGRGYEQYF.

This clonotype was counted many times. The CDR3 DNA sequence: TGTGCCAGCAGATACACTGCAACTAATGAAAAACTGTTTTTT. Its translation is CASRYTATNEKLFF. V gene TRBV27 combines with J gene TRBJ1-4, with D hard to call. This CDR3 contains 14 residues. The germline gives CDR1 MNHEY, CDR2 SMNVEV (reference sequence). V lost 6 bases to trimming and J lost 0 bases, with 8 bases between them.

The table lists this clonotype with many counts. This chain's CDR3 is CSARAGTGGFEKLFF. The CDR3 DNA follows: TGCAGTGCTAGAGCCGGAACAGGGGGCTTTGAAAAACTGTTTTTT. The chain links TRBV20-1 to TRBJ1-4; TRBD1 agrees at 9 bases. Germline V gene data show CDR1 as DFQATT and CDR2 as SNEGSKA (reference sequence). V was clipped by 1 base and J by 7 bases; unmatched bases: 7. The CDR3 loop spans 15 amino acids.

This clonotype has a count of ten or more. The CDR3 DNA reads TGTGCCAGCAGCTTAGGATACGCTAGCGGGAGGGACAATGAGCAGTTCTTC. The encoded protein is CASSLGYASGRDNEQFF. This chain connects TRBV11-2 to TRBJ2-1; 12 nucleotides match TRBD2. The CDR3 totals 17 residues. With 1 base clipped from V and 5 bases from J, the junction kept 6 bases outside the gene matches. The V gene's germline CDR1 is SGHAT and CDR2 FQNNGV.

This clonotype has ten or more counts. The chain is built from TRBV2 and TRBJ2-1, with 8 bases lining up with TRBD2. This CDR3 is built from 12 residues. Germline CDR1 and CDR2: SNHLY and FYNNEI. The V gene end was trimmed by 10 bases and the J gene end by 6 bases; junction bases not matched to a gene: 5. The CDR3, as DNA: TGTGCCAAAGAACTAGCGGCCAATGAGCAGTTCTTC. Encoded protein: CAKELAANEQFF.

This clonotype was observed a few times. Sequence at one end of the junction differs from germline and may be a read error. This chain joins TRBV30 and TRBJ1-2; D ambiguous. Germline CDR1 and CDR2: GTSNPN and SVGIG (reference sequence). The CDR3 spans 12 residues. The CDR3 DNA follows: TGTGCCTGGAGTGCGTCTAGCTATGGCCACACCTTC. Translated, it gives CAWSASSYGHTF.

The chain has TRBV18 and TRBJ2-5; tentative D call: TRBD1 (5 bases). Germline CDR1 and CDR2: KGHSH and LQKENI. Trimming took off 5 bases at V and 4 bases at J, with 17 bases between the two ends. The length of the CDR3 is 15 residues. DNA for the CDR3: TGTGCCAGCTCAGCGCTTGAAGCAGGGTCAGAGACCCAGTACTTC. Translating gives CASSALEAGSETQYF. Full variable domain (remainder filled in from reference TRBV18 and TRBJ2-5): NAGVMQNPRHLVRRRGQEARLRCSPMKGHSHVYWYRQLPEEGLKFMVYLQKENIIDESGMPKERFSAEFPKEGPSILRIQQVVRGDSAAYFCASSALEAGSETQYFGPGTRLLVL.

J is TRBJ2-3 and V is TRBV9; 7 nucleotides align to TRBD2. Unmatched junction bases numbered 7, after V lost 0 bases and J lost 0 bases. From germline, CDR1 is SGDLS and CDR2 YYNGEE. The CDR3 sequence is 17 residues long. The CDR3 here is CASSVDPAGASTDTQYF. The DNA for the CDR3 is TGTGCCAGCAGCGTAGACCCTGCGGGAGCCAGCACAGATACGCAGTATTTT.

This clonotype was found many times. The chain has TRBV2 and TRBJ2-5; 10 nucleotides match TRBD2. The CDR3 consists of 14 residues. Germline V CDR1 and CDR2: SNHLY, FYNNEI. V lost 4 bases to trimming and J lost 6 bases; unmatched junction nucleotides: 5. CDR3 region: CASSASGSSKTQYF. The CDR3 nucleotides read TGTGCCAGCAGTGCTAGCGGGAGCTCGAAGACCCAGTACTTC.